The entry below describes one T cell receptor (beta chain). What it binds is unknown. These data belong to a study of vaccination and CD4 T cells after COVID-19. Study background: The convalescents included six males and four females, and among them two were Hispanic while seven were Caucasian. Controls used CEFX viral epitopes (positive), HIV-1 Nef peptides (negative), or no peptide. SARS-CoV-2, HCoV-NL63, HCoV-OC43 and HCoV-229E supplied the overlapping spike peptides used to stimulate cells.

The Oncomine TCR Beta short-read assay was applied to DNA of cultured CD4+ T cells. TCRdb reanalysed the PCR reads using MiXCR and keeps one entry per CDR3 protein. The table lists 8,000 to 10,000 distinct CDR3 sequences, around half of them singletons. The V gene lost 5 bases and the J gene lost 4 bases, with 15 bases spanning the gap. The CDR3 has 15 amino acids. The germline gives CDR1 SGHTA, CDR2 FQGNSA. This sample's treatment: approximately 9-day PBMC culture with coronavirus spike peptide pools or control peptides (ViraFEST assay). ViraFEST grew antigen-specific T cells using peptide pools, then sequenced TCRs.

The rearrangement links TRBV7-2 to TRBJ1-3; no reliable D call. This clonotype was sampled from a human donor who had recovered from COVID-19. Sequencing input: CD4+ T cells from blood, cultured in vitro. The CDR3 protein is CASSTAPRLGNTIYF. The CDR3 bases are TGTGCCAGCAGCACAGCACCCCGGCTCGGAAACACCATATATTTT.